A selection of T cell receptor beta chains follows, all from one sample in a study of spatial heterogeneity in lung cancer. TCRdb ran MiXCR on the 5' RACE reads and lists one entry per CDR3 protein. In the table there are about 46,000 distinct CDR3 sequences, approximately 12% of which are singletons. This specimen consisted of PBMCs, obtained at follow-up. The receptors come from a male donor with early-stage non-small cell lung cancer. Each CDR3 is given with its conserved first and last residue. The D gene is left open where the match is weak. The size field is filled for only some rows; it gives once, few, many or a size class.

size,V,D,J,DNA,CDR3
NA,TRBV7-2,NA,TRBJ2-3,TGTGCCAGCAGCTCCTCCGGGCGTTTCCCCCTAGGCACAGATACGCAGTATTTT,CASSSSGRFPLGTDTQYF
many,TRBV5-5,TRBD2,TRBJ2-1,TGTGCCAGCAGCTTTGGCGCGGGGGGAAACAATGAGCAGTTCTTC,CASSFGAGGNNEQFF
many,TRBV9,NA,TRBJ2-1,TGTGCCAGCAGCGTAAGCGGCCCAAGCTCCTACAATGAGCAGTTCTTC,CASSVSGPSSYNEQFF
NA,TRBV11-3,TRBD1,TRBJ2-7,TGTGCCAGCAGCCCCGTGGACAGGCCCTACGAGCAGTACTTC,CASSPVDRPYEQYF
many,TRBV4-1,NA,TRBJ1-5,TGCGCCAGCAGCCAAGAAAGGCTAGGCTGGGACAATCAGCCCCAGCATTTT,CASSQERLGWDNQPQHF
many,TRBV7-9,NA,TRBJ2-7,TGTGCCAGCAGCTTAATATCTCGGGATCCCTACGAGCAGTACTTC,CASSLISRDPYEQYF
many,TRBV24-1,NA,TRBJ2-5,TGTGCCACCAGTGACGCTGCGACTTTACAGACCCAGTACTTC,CATSDAATLQTQYF
NA,TRBV5-8,TRBD1,TRBJ1-1,TGTGCCAGCAGCTGGGCTCGGACAGGGGTAGCGGGATATGACACTGAAGCTTTCTTT,CASSWARTGVAGYDTEAFF
NA,TRBV2,NA,TRBJ2-3,TGTGCCAGCAGTGACCGGACTAGCACAGATACGCAGTATTTT,CASSDRTSTDTQYF
many,TRBV28,NA,TRBJ2-3,TGTGCCAGCACCTCTGGGGGGGCCCCCCCAGATACGCAGTATTTT,CASTSGGAPPDTQYF
many,TRBV11-1,NA,TRBJ2-1,TGTGCCAGCAGCTTAGGGGGGCGCTCTAGCGGTTGGGCTGAGCAGTTCTTC,CASSLGGRSSGWAEQFF
once,TRBV11-1,NA,TRBJ1-2,TGTGCCAGCAGCTTAGCTCCTACACCAAACTATGGCTACACCTTC,CASSLAPTPNYGYTF
many,TRBV19,TRBD2,TRBJ2-1,TGTGCCAGTAGTATTGGTTCTAGCGGTTCATACAATGAGCAGTTCTTC,CASSIGSSGSYNEQFF
few,TRBV7-2,TRBD1,TRBJ1-5,TGTGCCAGCAGCTTAATGGGACAGGTCCAGAATCAGCCCCAGCATTTT,CASSLMGQVQNQPQHF
NA,TRBV28,TRBD2,TRBJ2-5,TGTGCCAGCAGTTTTAGGACTAGCGGGCGCGAGACCCAGTACTTC,CASSFRTSGRETQYF
few,TRBV7-2,NA,TRBJ1-1,TGTGCCAGCAGCGGACAAAGACAGCTCATGAACACTGAAGCTTTCTTT,CASSGQRQLMNTEAFF
many,TRBV24-1,NA,TRBJ1-1,TGTGCCACCAGATTCAGGGAAGAAGCTTTCTTT,CATRFREEAFF
NA,TRBV12-3/TRBV12-4,NA,TRBJ2-7,TGTGCCAGCAGGAGTGGACTTGTGGCCTACGAGCAGTACTTC,CASRSGLVAYEQYF
many,TRBV20-1,NA,TRBJ1-6,TGCAGTGCGAGAGAGCGGGCAGGGGTTAATTCACCCCTCCACTTT,CSARERAGVNSPLHF
NA,TRBV29-1,NA,TRBJ1-2,TGCAGCGTCGAAGGGGGGATGAACGGCTACACCTTC,CSVEGGMNGYTF
many,TRBV6-2/TRBV6-3,NA,TRBJ2-7,TGTGCCAGCAGTTACTCGAACGAGCAGTACTTC,CASSYSNEQYF
NA,TRBV28,TRBD1,TRBJ2-5,TGTGCCAGCAGTTACCCCGGGACAGGGGTGGAGACCCAGTACTTC,CASSYPGTGVETQYF
few,TRBV18,TRBD1,TRBJ1-1,TGTGCCAGCTCACTTCGCGGGACAGGCCCAGCTTTCTTT,CASSLRGTGPAFF
NA,TRBV7-9,NA,TRBJ1-2,TGTGCCAGCAGCTTAGAGTACTATGGCTACACCTTC,CASSLEYYGYTF
few,TRBV7-2,NA,TRBJ2-3,TGTGCCAGCAGCTTAGGGGCAGGGCTGACAGATACGCAGTATTTT,CASSLGAGLTDTQYF
many,TRBV20-1,TRBD1,TRBJ1-5,TGCAGTGCTGGACCCCGGGACAGGGTATTGAGCAATCAGCCCCAGCATTTT,CSAGPRDRVLSNQPQHF
many,TRBV7-8,TRBD2,TRBJ2-3,TGTGCCAGCTTAGAGCGGGAGAGGGGCACAGATACGCAGTATTTT,CASLERERGTDTQYF
many,TRBV5-1,NA,TRBJ2-7,TGCGCCAGCAGCTTGGGGGTCCTACAGGCGCGGGAGCAGTACTTC,CASSLGVLQAREQYF
many,TRBV7-2,NA,TRBJ2-5,TGTGCCAGCAGTCTAATGCCAGGCCAAGAGACCCAGTACTTC,CASSLMPGQETQYF
many,TRBV7-7,NA,TRBJ2-7,TGTGCCAGCAGCTCCTCAGGGGGGGCCGAGCAGTACTTC,CASSSSGGAEQYF
many,TRBV18,NA,TRBJ2-7,TGTGCCAGCTCACCGTCCGAGACAGGAGGGTACGAGCAGTACTTC,CASSPSETGGYEQYF
many,TRBV4-2,TRBD2,TRBJ2-5,TGTGCCAGCAGCCAGATATCGGGCCAACTAGCGGGGGGGCCGGAGACCCAGTACTTC,CASSQISGQLAGGPETQYF
NA,TRBV6-2/TRBV6-3,NA,TRBJ2-2,TGTGCCAGCAGTCCGATGGACTGGGACACCGGGGAGCTGTTTTTT,CASSPMDWDTGELFF
NA,TRBV19,NA,TRBJ2-5,TGTGCCAGTAGTATCAGGAGAGGGCAAGAGACCCAGTACTTC,CASSIRRGQETQYF
NA,TRBV5-1,NA,TRBJ2-1,TGCGCCAGCAGCCGGGACCAGTACAATGAGCAGTTCTTC,CASSRDQYNEQFF
many,TRBV7-2,NA,TRBJ1-4,TGTGCCAGCAGGGAGGGCGGGGTCCGTGAAAAACTGTTTTTT,CASREGGVREKLFF
many,TRBV14,NA,TRBJ1-4,TGTGCCAGCAGCCAAGAGGGCTGGGGTCGTCGGGAAAAACTGTTTTTT,CASSQEGWGRREKLFF
few,TRBV2,NA,TRBJ2-5,TGTGCCAGCAGTGAAGATAGGGAGACCCAGTACTTC,CASSEDRETQYF
few,TRBV5-4,NA,TRBJ2-2,TGTGCCAGCAGCGCCTCTTCCGGGGAGCTGTTTTTT,CASSASSGELFF
many,TRBV29-1,NA,TRBJ1-1,TGCAGCGTCCATCTCAGAGAGGGAGGAATCACTGAAGCTTTCTTT,CSVHLREGGITEAFF
few,TRBV14,NA,TRBJ2-1,TGTGCCAGCAGCCTTTTCAACGTAGAGCAGTTCTTC,CASSLFNVEQFF
many,TRBV20-1,TRBD2,TRBJ2-3,TGCAGTGCTAGAGAAGCGGGGGGGGAAGATACGCAGTATTTT,CSAREAGGEDTQYF
medium-sized,TRBV18,NA,TRBJ1-2,TGTGCCAGCTCCGAAGGGACGGTAGCCTATGGCTACACCTTC,CASSEGTVAYGYTF
NA,TRBV27,NA,TRBJ1-1,TGTGCCAGCAGTTTCTCTGGTGGCGAGCGTGAAGCTTTCTTT,CASSFSGGEREAFF
many,TRBV12-3/TRBV12-4,TRBD2,TRBJ2-7,TGTGCCAGCAGTTTAGCCACCCTGGTGGGGACTAGCAACTACGAGCAGTACTTC,CASSLATLVGTSNYEQYF
NA,TRBV7-2,TRBD1,TRBJ1-2,TGTGCCAGCAGTTTTAAGGGGGCCTATGGCTACACCTTC,CASSFKGAYGYTF
NA,TRBV24-1,TRBD2,TRBJ2-1,TGTGCCACCAGTGAGACTAGCGCCTACAATGAGCAGTTCTTC,CATSETSAYNEQFF